These 16 T cell receptor beta chains originate from one sample sequenced in a study of T cells in localized non-small cell lung cancer. TCRdb's table, derived via immunoSEQ multiplex PCR, lists solely in-frame clones and lacks some. The sample holds under 2,000 clones, roughly two fifths seen once. Here the sequenced sample was lung tumor tissue, taken before any cancer treatment. The receptors here all came from a woman aged 35 to 70 with stage I lung adenocarcinoma.

In this sample, this clone turned up a few times. V is TRBV19 and J is TRBJ1-2; 9 bases are a match to TRBD1. V was clipped by 5 bases and J by 7 bases; unmatched bases: 8. Germline V lookup: CDR1 LNHDA, CDR2 SQIVND (reference sequence). There are 14 residues in the CDR3. The CDR3 sequence: CASSRPGQGFGYTF. In DNA, the CDR3 is TGTGCCAGTAGTCGACCGGGACAGGGTTTTGGCTACACCTTC.

This clone turned up a few times. The chain is built from TRBV1 and TRBJ1-6; TRBD1 is the table's D call and was not checked against the DNA. TRBV1 is tagged as a pseudogene. This CDR3 is built from 16 residues. The CDR3 DNA is TGCGCCAGCAGCCCGGCCGGGACACTTATTAATTCACCCCTCCACTTT. Its translation: CASSPAGTLINSPLHF.

Relative to its sample, this clone is large. The rearrangement uses TRBV19 and TRBJ1-2; D perhaps matches TRBD1 (5 bases). Germline V CDR1 and CDR2: LNHDA, SQIVND (reference sequence). This CDR3 comprises 14 residues. The germline V and J ends were trimmed by 4 bases and 8 bases, with 17 bases remaining between them. DNA for the CDR3: TGTGCCAGTAGTACTCGCGGATCGTGGGACGGCTACACCTTC. This codes for CASSTRGSWDGYTF.

The J gene is TRBJ1-3, the V gene TRBV5-1; D is undetermined. The germline CDR1 and CDR2 sequences are SGHRS and YFSETQ. V lost 4 bases and J lost 4, with 18 bases in between. This CDR3 is built from 16 residues. Here the CDR3 reads CASSPDPLSGGNTIYF. The DNA of the CDR3 is TGCGCCAGCAGCCCGGACCCTCTAAGTGGGGGAAACACCATATATTTT.

This clone is medium-sized (0.01 to 0.1%) by share. The V and J genes are TRBV6-8 and TRBJ2-1; D uncertain. The CDR3 totals 13 residues. The germline V gene encodes CDR1 MNHGY and CDR2 SAAAGT. Trimming pared 2 bases from V and 12 bases from J, leaving 14 bases between. The CDR3 bases are TGTGCCAGCAGTTACGAACCCTTTCGTGGGCAGTTCTTC. Translation gives CASSYEPFRGQFF.

This chain joins TRBV9 and TRBJ2-1; D gene ambiguous. The CDR3 consists of 15 residues. The V end was cut by 5 bases, the J end by 3 bases, with 15 bases between. Looked up from germline, CDR1 is SGDLS and CDR2 is YYNGEE. CDR3 in amino acids: CASSEARSDYNEQFF. CDR3 bases: TGTGCCAGCAGTGAAGCGAGGAGCGACTACAATGAGCAGTTCTTC.

The chain couples TRBV30 to TRBJ2-3; 9 nucleotides match TRBD1. Germline-derived CDR1 and CDR2 are GTSNPN and SVGIG (reference sequence). The CDR3 runs to 14 residues. Trimming cost V 4 bases and J 4 bases; bases outside gene matches: 6. The CDR3 region is CAWTDRGISDTQYF. The CDR3 DNA follows: TGTGCCTGGACGGACAGGGGTATCTCAGATACGCAGTATTTT. The full variable domain, rest sourced from reference TRBV30 and TRBJ2-3, is SQTIHQWPATLVQPVGSPLSLECTVEGTSNPNLYWYRQAAGRGLQLLFYSVGIGQISSEVPQNLSASRPQDRQFILSSKKLLLSDSGFYLCAWTDRGISDTQYFGPGTRLTVL.

The rearrangement joins TRBV19 to TRBJ2-4, with D uncertain. Germline CDR1 LNHDA, CDR2 SQIVND (reference sequence). This CDR3 has 14 residues. With 1 base removed from V and 2 bases from J, the gap between germline ends came to 6 bases. CDR3 sequence: CASSIGGSKNIQYF. CDR3 bases: TGTGCCAGTAGTATAGGGGGATCCAAAAACATTCAGTACTTC.

The gene calls are TRBV9 and TRBJ2-7, with D possibly TRBD2 on 6 matching bases. The CDR3 consists of 15 residues. The ends were cut back, 4 bases at V and 3 bases at J, with 17 bases in the middle. Germline lookup yields CDR1 SGDLS and CDR2 YYNGEE. The CDR3 DNA sequence: TGTGCCAGCAGCAGAGAACCGGGACTCAGCTACGAGCAGTACTTC. As protein: CASSREPGLSYEQYF.

This clone was seen only once. The CDR3 region is CASSLQGGLANTGELFF. The CDR3 bases are TGCGCCAGCAGCCTCCAAGGGGGACTAGCAAACACCGGGGAGCTGTTTTTT. The V call is TRBV5-1, the J call TRBJ2-2, with 9 bases lining up with TRBD2. This CDR3 spans 17 amino acids. V trimming: 4 bases; J trimming: 2 bases; junction bases outside the gene matches: 9. Germline CDR1 reads SGHRS; CDR2 reads YFSETQ.

This rearrangement joins TRBV19 to TRBJ1-3; D is unclear. Germline V gene sequence: CDR1 LNHDA, CDR2 SQIVND (reference sequence). The CDR3 is made up of 15 amino acids. V was cut by 5 bases and J by 1 base, with 12 bases left in between. The CDR3 nucleotides read TGTGCCAGTAGTCAGGCACTTACGTCTGGAAACACCATATATTTT. It is translated as CASSQALTSGNTIYF.

The chain's CDR3 is CASSITGQLGEQYF. The CDR3 region has the DNA TGTGCCAGTAGTATCACGGGACAGCTTGGAGAGCAGTACTTC. The chain uses TRBV19 and TRBJ2-7; TRBD1 matches at 7 bases. V was clipped by 3 bases and J by 7 bases; unmatched bases: 9. The CDR3 has 14 amino acids. Germline V lookup: CDR1 LNHDA, CDR2 SQIVND (reference sequence). Filled out from reference TRBV19 and TRBJ2-7, the complete variable domain reads DGGITQSPKYLFRKEGQNVTLSCEQNLNHDAMYWYRQDPGQGLRLIYYSQIVNDFQKGDIAEGYSVSREKKESFPLTVTSAQKNPTAFYLCASSITGQLGEQYFGPGTRLTVT.

This clone rates as medium-sized (0.01 to 0.1%). V usage is TRBV11-3 and J usage is TRBJ2-5; D may be TRBD1 or TRBD2 (6 bases each). V lost 5 bases to trimming and J lost 5 bases, with 21 bases between them. This CDR3 is built from 16 residues. Germline CDR1 reads SGHNT; CDR2 reads YENEEA. The CDR3 sequence is CASSLGVGGELETQYF. In DNA form, the CDR3 reads TGTGCCAGCAGCCTGGGAGTCGGGGGCGAGTTGGAGACCCAGTACTTC.

This clone was seen only a few times. The chain joins TRBV6-8 to TRBJ2-3, with 8 bases fitting TRBD2. Germline assignment: CDR1 MNHGY and CDR2 SAAAGT. The CDR3 covers 14 residues. The V gene end was trimmed by 6 bases and the J gene end by 4 bases; junction bases not matched to a gene: 6. The CDR3 protein is CASRPGLGADTQYF. The CDR3, as DNA: TGTGCCAGCAGACCGGGACTAGGTGCAGATACGCAGTATTTT.

Relative to its sample, this clone is medium-sized (0.01 to 0.1%). The chain has TRBV11-3 and TRBJ1-5; a weak D match, TRBD1 (5 bases). CDR1 and CDR2 (germline): SGHNT, YENEEA. The V and J ends lost 5 bases and 0 bases respectively, with 8 bases between them. CDR3 length equals 14 residues. The CDR3 here is CASSLGLSNQPQHF. In DNA form, the CDR3 reads TGTGCCAGCAGCCTGGGACTTAGCAATCAGCCCCAGCATTTT. The whole variable domain, filled in from reference TRBV11-3 and TRBJ1-5, reads EAGVVQSPRYKIIEKKQPVAFWCNPISGHNTLYWYLQNLGQGPELLIRYENEEAVDDSQLPKDRFSAERLKGVDSTLKIQPAELGDSAVYLCASSLGLSNQPQHFGDGTRLSIL.

CDR3 nucleotide sequence: TGTGCCAGTAGCCGACAGGGGGCGGGAGGGGCCAACGTCCTGACTTTC. This sequence encodes CASSRQGAGGANVLTF. V is TRBV19 and J is TRBJ2-6; 10 positions agree with TRBD1. The trim removed 6 bases at V and 4 bases at J, leaving 6 bases unmatched. Germline-derived CDR1 and CDR2 are LNHDA and SQIVND (reference sequence). The CDR3 has 16 amino acids. The full variable domain, with the rest looked up from reference TRBV19 and TRBJ2-6, is DGGITQSPKYLFRKEGQNVTLSCEQNLNHDAMYWYRQDPGQGLRLIYYSQIVNDFQKGDIAEGYSVSREKKESFPLTVTSAQKNPTAFYLCASSRQGAGGANVLTFGAGSRLTVL.